Listed here are 29 T cell receptor beta chains from one sample, sequenced in a study of blood T cell repertoires in COVID-19. Assay used: immunoSEQ multiplex PCR; TCRdb lists only in-frame clones, some missing. The data contain some 230,000 clones, roughly four fifths of them singletons. The sample taken for sequencing was PBMCs or T cells enriched from blood (not recorded which). The receptor set was obtained from a woman aged 40 to 50 with acute COVID-19.

CDR3 DNA: TGTGCCAGCAGTGAAGGAAGGGGGCGGAACACCATATATTTT. It is translated as CASSEGRGRNTIYF. This sequence joins TRBV6-1 and TRBJ1-3; 7 bases agree with TRBD1. This CDR3 region has 14 residues. Germline V gives CDR1 MNHNS, CDR2 SASEGT. V trimming: 1 base; J trimming: 7 bases; junction bases outside the gene matches: 4.

To note about this clone: This CDR3 is also generated by other DNA sequences in the sample. V is TRBV27 and J is TRBJ2-7; tentatively, D is TRBD1 (6 bases). The germline CDR1 and CDR2 sequences are MNHEY and SMNVEV (reference sequence). This CDR3 has 14 residues. Trimming left V 3 bases short and J 3 bases short, with 12 bases between. CDR3 sequence: CASSLGQGIYEQYF. CDR3 bases: TGTGCCAGCAGTTTGGGGCAGGGGATCTACGAGCAGTACTTC.

V is TRBV27 and J is TRBJ2-3; D may be TRBD1 (6 bases). CDR3 length: 16 amino acids. CDR1 and CDR2 (germline): MNHEY, SMNVEV (reference sequence). With 4 bases removed from V and 0 bases from J, the gap between germline ends came to 14 bases. This CDR3 is CASSWSTGLSTDTQYF. CDR3 in DNA: TGTGCCAGCAGTTGGTCGACAGGCTTGAGCACAGATACGCAGTATTTT.

V is TRBV6-1 and J is TRBJ1-6, with D hard to call. The V and J ends lost 1 base and 5 bases respectively, with 6 bases between them. This CDR3 is 14 amino acids long. Germline CDR1 is MNHNS and CDR2 is SASEGT. The CDR3 here is CASSEGQHNSPLHF. CDR3 nucleotides: TGTGCCAGCAGTGAAGGGCAACATAATTCACCCCTCCACTTT.

This sequence joins TRBV27 and TRBJ2-2, with TRBD1 matching 7 bases. The junction had 13 bases not matched to a gene; V was cut back by 5 bases and J by 4 bases. This CDR3 is 17 amino acids long. Germline values: CDR1 MNHEY, CDR2 SMNVEV (reference sequence). Here the CDR3 reads CASSPVGGQDFTGELFF. CDR3 DNA sequence: TGTGCCAGCAGTCCCGTGGGTGGACAGGATTTCACCGGGGAGCTGTTTTTT.

The chain couples TRBV4-2 to TRBJ2-7, with no clear D. V was shortened by 0 bases and J by 3 bases, with 15 bases between the two germline ends. The CDR3 runs 16 residues. Germline CDR1 reads LGHNA; CDR2 reads YNFKEQ. The CDR3 region is CASSQDLARDGYEQYF. As DNA, the CDR3 is TGTGCCAGCAGCCAAGATTTGGCTAGAGACGGCTACGAGCAGTACTTC.

This clone has a single count. The chain carries TRBV15 and TRBJ2-5; TRBD1 matches 7 bases. Unmatched junction bases numbered 4, after V lost 8 bases and J lost 1 base. Germline values: CDR1 LNHNV, CDR2 YYDKDF (reference sequence). This CDR3 is built from 13 residues. CDR3 DNA: TGTGCCACCTCGGCAGGGGGCCAAGAGACCCAGTACTTC. Translating gives CATSAGGQETQYF.

This chain uses TRBV11-2 with TRBJ2-3, with D possibly TRBD1 on 5 matching bases. This CDR3 region has 15 residues. Germline V gene sequence: CDR1 SGHAT, CDR2 FQNNGV. V shed 5 bases and J shed 0 bases, with 12 bases lying between them. CDR3 in amino acids: CASSRTTASTDTQYF. CDR3 coding DNA: TGTGCCAGCAGCCGGACAACCGCTAGCACAGATACGCAGTATTTT.

Comment on this clone: The sample carries other DNA sequences with the same CDR3. The chain couples TRBV27 to TRBJ1-2; TRBD1 might be the D (6 bases). Germline-derived CDR1 and CDR2 are MNHEY and SMNVEV (reference sequence). The CDR3 has 13 amino acids. Trimming removed 5 bases at V and 4 bases at J, with 11 bases between. CDR3 in DNA: TGTGCCAGCAGTCTAACAGGGTCCTATGGCTACACCTTC. Its translation: CASSLTGSYGYTF.

The chain carries TRBV7-6 and TRBJ1-5; no firm D call. The germline gives CDR1 SGHVS, CDR2 FNYEAQ. This CDR3 spans 13 amino acids. V shed 2 bases and J shed 5 bases, with 7 bases lying between them. Written as DNA, the CDR3 is TGTGCCAGCAGCTTATTCGGGGATCAGCCCCAGCATTTT. The encoded protein is CASSLFGDQPQHF.

The chain uses TRBV20-1 and TRBJ2-1; 7 positions match TRBD2. Germline CDR1 and CDR2: DFQATT and SNEGSKA (reference sequence). This CDR3 region has 11 residues. V lost 5 bases to trimming and J lost 12 bases; unmatched junction nucleotides: 7. CDR3 residues: CSASLTSRQFF. The CDR3 DNA is TGCAGTGCTTCTCTGACTAGCCGGCAGTTCTTC.

Comment on this clone: This sample also contains other DNA sequences that code for the same CDR3. CDR3 amino acids: CASSSDRGRETQYF. CDR3 DNA sequence: TGTGCCAGCAGCTCGGACAGGGGGAGAGAGACCCAGTACTTC. The rearrangement joins TRBV7-2 to TRBJ2-5; TRBD1 matches 10 bases. V lost 4 bases to trimming and J lost 4 bases; unmatched junction nucleotides: 3. CDR1 is SGHTA, CDR2 FQGNSA, per germline. This CDR3 is built from 14 residues.

The chain is built from TRBV7-6 and TRBJ2-7; no clear D gene. The CDR3 totals 16 residues. Germline V gives CDR1 SGHVS, CDR2 FNYEAQ. V was shortened by 2 bases and J by 0 bases, with 14 bases between the two germline ends. The CDR3 nucleotides read TGTGCCAGCAGCTTAAGTGGCGGCATGATCTCCTACGAGCAGTACTTC. Protein product: CASSLSGGMISYEQYF.

The V call is TRBV29-1, the J call TRBJ1-6, with no clear D. This CDR3 comprises 13 residues. CDR1 is SQVTM and CDR2 is ANQGSEA in the germline V gene. Trimming stripped 4 bases from V and 4 bases from J, with 8 bases between. CDR3 in DNA: TGCAGCGTTGCAGCGGATTATAATTCACCCCTCCACTTT. Its translation is CSVAADYNSPLHF. The full variable domain, in which reference TRBV29-1 and TRBJ1-6 provide the parts outside the CDR3, is SAVISQKPSRDICQRGTSLTIQCQVDSQVTMMFWYRQQPGQSLTLIATANQGSEATYESGFVIDKFPISRPNLTFSTLTVSNMSPEDSSIYLCSVAADYNSPLHFGNGTRLTVT.

The chain links TRBV7-9 to TRBJ2-7; 7 nucleotides agree with TRBD1. Germline loops: CDR1 SEHNR, CDR2 FQNEAQ (reference sequence). V shed 5 bases, J shed 2 bases, and the junction held 3 bases outside the gene matches. This CDR3 spans 13 amino acids. The CDR3 bases are TGTGCCAGCAGCCACGGACAGGCCTACGAGCAGTACTTC. Translating gives CASSHGQAYEQYF.

There are a few counts of this clone. The chain recombines TRBV11-2 with TRBJ2-7; TRBD2 aligns across 8 bases. V lost 1 base and J lost 4; bases outside the gene matches: 9. Per germline, CDR1 SGHAT and CDR2 FQNNGV. CDR3 length: 16 residues. CDR3 region: CASSLVTGGARYEQYF. In DNA, the CDR3 is TGTGCCAGCAGCTTAGTAACGGGGGGGGCACGATACGAGCAGTACTTC.

About this clone itself: Different DNA sequences within this sample yield the same CDR3. V usage is TRBV19 and J usage is TRBJ2-1; 10 nucleotides match TRBD2. This CDR3 has 14 amino acids. Per germline, CDR1 LNHDA and CDR2 SQIVND (reference sequence). The J segment lost 6 bases and the V segment lost 5 bases, leaving 4 bases of the junction unmatched. The CDR3 nucleotides read TGTGCCAGTAGTCTCGGACTAGCGGCCAATGAGCAGTTCTTC. This gives the protein CASSLGLAANEQFF.

This chain connects TRBV11-2 to TRBJ2-1; 9 nucleotides agree with TRBD2. This CDR3 is 16 amino acids long. Trimming removed 1 base from V and 6 bases from J; junction bases left unmatched: 7. Germline V gene sequence: CDR1 SGHAT, CDR2 FQNNGV. CDR3 sequence (DNA): TGTGCCAGCAGCTTAGGTGAGGCGGGGGGGCTCAATGAGCAGTTCTTC. Translated, it gives CASSLGEAGGLNEQFF.

The CDR3 sequence: CAWSLRGAKDTIYF. The CDR3 DNA follows: TGTGCCTGGAGTCTCCGGGGGGCGAAGGACACCATATATTTT. This sequence joins TRBV30 and TRBJ1-3, with D maybe TRBD1 (6 bases). Trimming took 2 bases from V and 8 from J, leaving 16 bases between them. This CDR3 is built from 14 residues. Germline-derived CDR1 and CDR2 are GTSNPN and SVGIG (reference sequence).

The table lists this clone with a count of one. The J gene is TRBJ2-3, the V gene TRBV28; D possibly corresponds to TRBD1 (5 bases). From germline, CDR1 is MDHEN and CDR2 SYDVKM. The CDR3 runs to 14 residues. V was cut by 2 bases and J by 5 bases, with 11 bases left in between. The CDR3 nucleotides read TGTGCCAGCAGTTTAAAACAGGCCAAAGATACGCAGTATTTT. Its translation: CASSLKQAKDTQYF.

This clone was counted once. V usage is TRBV3-1 (or the pseudogene TRBV3-2) and J usage is TRBJ1-2, with TRBD1 matching 8 bases. The CDR3 is 16 residues long. J gave up 2 bases and V 8 bases, and 13 bases lay outside the gene matches. Germline V lookup: CDR1 LGHDT, CDR2 YNNKEL (reference sequence). Here the CDR3 reads CASRLKTGEPNYGYTF. The CDR3 DNA sequence: TGTGCCAGCCGTCTGAAGACAGGGGAACCCAACTATGGCTACACCTTC.

The chain uses TRBV29-1 and TRBJ1-4; TRBD1 matches 9 bases. V lost 7 bases to trimming and J lost 4 bases; unmatched junction nucleotides: 10. CDR3 length equals 15 residues. Germline V CDR1 and CDR2: SQVTM, ANQGSEA. The CDR3 is CSASSGTGLNEKLFF. CDR3 DNA: TGCAGCGCCTCAAGCGGGACAGGGCTTAATGAAAAACTGTTTTTT.

This chain links TRBV5-1 with TRBJ2-1; the D gene is possibly TRBD2 (7 bases). The CDR3 is 16 amino acids. V was trimmed by 0 bases and J by 0 bases, leaving 10 bases between them. From germline, CDR1 is SGHRS and CDR2 YFSETQ. The CDR3 loop reads CASSLAGGGSYNEQFF. Here the CDR3 DNA reads TGCGCCAGCAGCTTGGCGGGGGGCGGCTCCTACAATGAGCAGTTCTTC.

The genes are TRBV11-2 and TRBJ2-7; 7 positions match TRBD1. The CDR3 loop spans 17 amino acids. Germline V gives CDR1 SGHAT, CDR2 FQNNGV. After removal of 1 base from V and 2 bases from J, the junction contained 11 bases not matched to a gene. CDR3 sequence: CASSLGTQGSSAYEQYF. CDR3 DNA: TGTGCCAGCAGCTTAGGGACACAGGGGAGTTCGGCCTACGAGCAGTACTTC.

V usage is TRBV28 and J usage is TRBJ2-3, with 8 nucleotides matching TRBD2. CDR3 length: 14 residues. CDR1 and CDR2 (germline): MDHEN, SYDVKM. The junction had 7 bases not matched to a gene; V was cut back by 6 bases and J by 5 bases. CDR3 protein: CASRVSGARDTQYF. The CDR3 bases are TGTGCCAGCAGGGTTAGCGGGGCCCGAGATACGCAGTATTTT.

The chain is built from TRBV18 and TRBJ2-1; D might be TRBD2 (7 bases). CDR3 size: 16 residues. V lost 4 bases to trimming and J lost 8 bases, with 21 bases between them. Germline V gives CDR1 KGHSH, CDR2 LQKENI. CDR3 amino acids: CASSRLTGGSSDEQFF. The CDR3 region has the DNA TGTGCCAGCTCACGATTGACGGGGGGCTCCAGTGATGAGCAGTTCTTC. Based on the CDR3 plus reference TRBV18 and TRBJ2-1, the full variable domain is NAGVMQNPRHLVRRRGQEARLRCSPMKGHSHVYWYRQLPEEGLKFMVYLQKENIIDESGMPKERFSAEFPKEGPSILRIQQVVRGDSAAYFCASSRLTGGSSDEQFFGPGTRLTVL.

The chain employs TRBV5-1 and TRBJ1-4; a weak D match, TRBD1 (5 bases). This CDR3 has 14 residues. Germline V gene data show CDR1 as SGHRS and CDR2 as YFSETQ. Trimming left V 1 base short and J 2 bases short, with 6 bases between. The CDR3 DNA reads as TGCGCCAGCAGCTTGTCAGGGACTAATGAAAAACTGTTTTTT. Translated, it gives CASSLSGTNEKLFF.

The chain couples TRBV7-9 to TRBJ1-1; D unresolved. Germline CDR1 and CDR2: SEHNR and FQNEAQ (reference sequence). Trimming left V 5 bases short and J 2 bases short, with 6 bases between. The CDR3 is 12 residues long. The CDR3 bases are TGTGCCAGCAGCCCCTACAACACTGAAGCTTTCTTT. This codes for CASSPYNTEAFF. Looking up the rest from reference TRBV7-9 and TRBJ1-1 gives the full variable domain: DTGVSQNPRHKITKRGQNVTFRCDPISEHNRLYWYRQTLGQGPEFLTYFQNEAQLEKSRLLSDRFSAERPKGSFSTLEIQRTEQGDSAMYLCASSPYNTEAFFGQGTRLTVV.

V and J are TRBV9 and TRBJ1-2; 10 bases align to TRBD1. V lost 6 bases, J lost 6 bases, and 8 bases stayed unmatched. Germline values: CDR1 SGDLS, CDR2 YYNGEE. The CDR3 runs 14 residues. The CDR3 protein is CASTPGQGLDGYTF. Here the CDR3 DNA reads TGTGCCAGCACCCCGGGACAGGGGTTAGATGGCTACACCTTC.